Shown below are 27 T cell receptor beta chains from a single sample sequenced in a study of blood T cell repertoires in COVID-19. The table came from immunoSEQ multiplex PCR; TCRdb's copy has only in-frame clones and leaves some out. The sample holds some 50,000 clones; roughly nine tenths are singletons and the top ten take 8% to 9%. The sequencing input was peripheral blood. Receptors were obtained from an older woman with active COVID-19.

This sequence joins TRBV18 and TRBJ1-4, with 7 bases fitting TRBD1. The CDR3 is 15 amino acids. The trim removed 3 bases at V and 1 base at J, leaving 2 bases unmatched. In germline, CDR1 is KGHSH, CDR2 LQKENI. The CDR3 nucleotides are TGTGCCAGCTCACCTAGGACAGGAACTAATGAAAAACTGTTTTTT. This encodes CASSPRTGTNEKLFF. Looking up the rest from reference TRBV18 and TRBJ1-4 gives the full variable domain: NAGVMQNPRHLVRRRGQEARLRCSPMKGHSHVYWYRQLPEEGLKFMVYLQKENIIDESGMPKERFSAEFPKEGPSILRIQQVVRGDSAAYFCASSPRTGTNEKLFFGSGTQLSVL.

This clone was seen a single time. This chain links TRBV25-1 with TRBJ1-2, with 9 bases matching TRBD1. Per germline, CDR1 MGHDK and CDR2 SYGVNS. This CDR3 comprises 15 residues. Trimming cost V 4 bases and J 3 bases; bases outside gene matches: 6. The CDR3 coding sequence is TGTGCCAGCAGTGGGGGACAGGGTGCTTACTATGGCTACACCTTC. Protein: CASSGGQGAYYGYTF.

The rearrangement joins TRBV3-1 (or the pseudogene TRBV3-2) to TRBJ1-1, with unresolved D. V dropped 3 bases and J dropped 5 bases, with 13 bases sitting between them. The CDR3 has 14 residues. Germline-derived CDR1 and CDR2 are LGHDT and YNNKEL (reference sequence). CDR3 residues: CASSHQEPKTEAFF. DNA of the CDR3: TGTGCCAGCAGCCACCAGGAACCGAAGACTGAAGCTTTCTTT.

The chain has TRBV28 and TRBJ2-5; tentatively, D is TRBD1 (5 bases). The CDR3 sequence is 13 residues long. In germline, CDR1 is MDHEN, CDR2 SYDVKM. Trimming removed 8 bases at V and 4 bases at J, with 14 bases between. The CDR3 DNA is TGTGCCAGCGGCCGAACAGGCCCAGAGACCCAGTACTTC. Translation gives CASGRTGPETQYF.

The chain joins TRBV9 to TRBJ1-2; no clear D gene. Between the trimmed V and J ends, which lost 0 bases and 3 bases, there was a span of 9 bases. This CDR3 has 14 amino acids. From germline, CDR1 is SGDLS and CDR2 YYNGEE. The CDR3 loop reads CASSVAADYYGYTF. The CDR3, as DNA: TGTGCCAGCAGCGTAGCGGCGGACTACTATGGCTACACCTTC.

V usage is TRBV7-9 and J usage is TRBJ2-7, with 13 nucleotides matching TRBD2. Trimming cost V 7 bases and J 3 bases; bases outside gene matches: 9. Germline-derived CDR1 and CDR2 are SEHNR and FQNEAQ (reference sequence). This CDR3 region has 16 residues. DNA for the CDR3: TGTGCCAGCACCCCGGGACTAGCGGGATCTGACTACGAGCAGTACTTC. This sequence encodes CASTPGLAGSDYEQYF.

J is TRBJ2-7 and V is TRBV5-5; 10 bases are shared with TRBD1. The CDR3 totals 15 residues. V shed 3 bases, J shed 4 bases, and the junction held 7 bases outside the gene matches. Germline values: CDR1 SGHKS, CDR2 YYEKEE (reference sequence). CDR3 loop: CASSSRTGGMYEQYF. The DNA of the CDR3 is TGTGCCAGCAGCTCGAGGACAGGGGGTATGTACGAGCAGTACTTC.

This clone was observed once. V gene TRBV28 combines with J gene TRBJ2-1; 9 bases map to TRBD2. The CDR3 covers 14 residues. CDR1 and CDR2 (germline): MDHEN, SYDVKM. Unmatched junction bases numbered 6, after V lost 5 bases and J lost 7 bases. The CDR3, as DNA: TGTGCCAGCAGTACATTAGCGGGAGAAAATGAGCAGTTCTTC. It translates to CASSTLAGENEQFF.

This clone was detected only once. Written as DNA, the CDR3 is TGTGCCAGCAGCCAATTGACTAGCGATAGCTCCTACGAGCAGTACTTC. It yields the protein CASSQLTSDSSYEQYF. The rearrangement joins TRBV4-2 to TRBJ2-7; 8 bases are shared with TRBD2. Germline values: CDR1 LGHNA, CDR2 YNFKEQ. The CDR3 contains 16 residues. V was clipped by 2 bases and J by 0 bases; unmatched bases: 6.

V and J are TRBV21-1 and TRBJ2-7; the DNA was not compared with TRBD1, the D call given in the table. TRBV21-1 is noted as a pseudogene. The CDR3 totals 15 residues. CDR3 bases: TGTGCCAGCAGCAAAAGGGACAGGGGCTCCTACGAGCAGTACTTC. This sequence encodes CASSKRDRGSYEQYF.

This clone was counted a few times. The chain recombines TRBV6-5 with TRBJ1-5; the match to TRBD1 covers 8 bases. Germline loops: CDR1 MNHEY, CDR2 SVGAGI. The CDR3 totals 14 residues. The V gene end was trimmed by 5 bases and the J gene end by 6 bases; junction bases not matched to a gene: 6. Here the CDR3 reads CASSRSGGIQPQHF. In nucleotides, the CDR3 is TGTGCCAGCAGTCGCTCAGGGGGCATTCAGCCCCAGCATTTT.

This sequence joins TRBV19 and TRBJ2-3; maybe TRBD1 (5 bases). This CDR3 has 15 amino acids. Germline-derived CDR1 and CDR2 are LNHDA and SQIVND (reference sequence). The ends were cut back, 7 bases at V and 2 bases at J, with 16 bases in the middle. The CDR3 DNA reads TGTGCCAGTATCCCCCGGCCAGGGTTCACAGATACGCAGTATTTT. This gives the protein CASIPRPGFTDTQYF.

This chain connects TRBV6-5 to TRBJ2-6; D gene unclear. CDR1 and CDR2 from the germline V gene are MNHEY and SVGAGI. The CDR3 loop spans 15 amino acids. The V end was cut by 2 bases, the J end by 4 bases, with 9 bases between. The CDR3 loop is CASSYKLVGANVLTF. CDR3 in DNA: TGTGCCAGCAGTTACAAGTTAGTCGGGGCCAACGTCCTGACTTTC.

This rearrangement joins TRBV30 to TRBJ1-6; D uncertain. Deletions cut 1 base from V and 13 bases from J, with 14 bases between. The CDR3 sequence is 13 residues long. Germline V gene lookup returns CDR1 GTSNPN and CDR2 SVGIG (reference sequence). CDR3 coding DNA: TGTGCCTGGAGTGGGCAAGGAGGTTCCCCCCTCCACTTT. This encodes CAWSGQGGSPLHF.

This clone was seen a few times. V and J are TRBV3-1 (or the pseudogene TRBV3-2) and TRBJ2-1; D gene uncertain. The germline gives CDR1 LGHDT, CDR2 YNNKEL (reference sequence). This CDR3 comprises 14 residues. V was pared by 1 base and J by 5 bases, with 9 bases between. CDR3 region: CASSQAVSDNEQFF. The CDR3, as DNA: TGTGCCAGCAGCCAAGCGGTGAGTGACAATGAGCAGTTCTTC.

The rearrangement uses TRBV5-6 and TRBJ2-5; D may be TRBD2 (5 bases). V dropped 0 bases and J dropped 4 bases, with 13 bases sitting between them. This CDR3 has 15 amino acids. In germline, CDR1 is SGHDT, CDR2 YYEEEE. The CDR3 nucleotides are TGTGCCAGCAGCTTGGTGGTGACCGAGGGAGAGACCCAGTACTTC. Translating it yields CASSLVVTEGETQYF.

The rearrangement joins TRBV5-4 to TRBJ2-7, with 8 bases identical to TRBD2. Germline V gene lookup returns CDR1 SGHNT and CDR2 YYREEE (reference sequence). The CDR3 consists of 15 residues. V was pared by 9 bases and J by 2 bases, with 13 bases of the junction left unmatched. CDR3 sequence reads: CATSLIAGNTYEQYF. CDR3 nucleotide sequence: TGTGCCACCTCCTTGATAGCGGGGAACACCTACGAGCAGTACTTC. Full variable domain (missing parts from reference TRBV5-4 and TRBJ2-7): ETGVTQSPTHLIKTRGQQVTLRCSSQSGHNTVSWYQQALGQGPQFIFQYYREEENGRGNFPPRFSGLQFPNYSSELNVNALELDDSALYLCATSLIAGNTYEQYFGPGTRLTVT.

The genes are TRBV24-1 and TRBJ1-1, with D hard to call. CDR1 KGHDR and CDR2 SFDVKD come from the germline V gene. With 7 bases removed from V and 4 bases from J, the gap between germline ends came to 18 bases. This CDR3 comprises 15 residues. The CDR3 reads CATRAKGVSGTEAFF. The CDR3 nucleotides read TGTGCCACCAGGGCTAAGGGAGTTAGCGGCACTGAAGCTTTCTTT.

The V and J genes are TRBV5-4 and TRBJ2-7, with 11 nucleotides matching TRBD2. The CDR3 has 16 amino acids. The germline gives CDR1 SGHNT, CDR2 YYREEE (reference sequence). With V trimmed by 4 bases and J by 1 base, 7 bases remained unmatched. CDR3 in amino acids: CASSQRLAGLSYEQYF. CDR3 sequence (DNA): TGTGCCAGCAGCCAAAGACTAGCGGGACTATCCTACGAGCAGTACTTC. Combining the CDR3 with reference TRBV5-4 and TRBJ2-7 gives the whole variable domain ETGVTQSPTHLIKTRGQQVTLRCSSQSGHNTVSWYQQALGQGPQFIFQYYREEENGRGNFPPRFSGLQFPNYSSELNVNALELDDSALYLCASSQRLAGLSYEQYFGPGTRLTVT.

The chain is built from TRBV15 and TRBJ2-1; 11 bases are shared with TRBD2. CDR3 length: 16 residues. V lost 3 bases, J lost 8 bases, and 9 bases stayed unmatched. Germline-derived CDR1 and CDR2 are LNHNV and YYDKDF (reference sequence). DNA for the CDR3: TGTGCCACCAGCAGTCCCACTAGCGGGAGAATCTATGAGCAGTTCTTC. Amino acid sequence: CATSSPTSGRIYEQFF.

This chain links TRBV27 with TRBJ2-7, with D maybe TRBD1 (6 bases). This CDR3 region has 15 residues. Germline loops: CDR1 MNHEY, CDR2 SMNVEV (reference sequence). V dropped 5 bases and J dropped 0 bases, with 14 bases sitting between them. The CDR3 nucleotides read TGTGCCAGCAGTCCATTAGGGGGTTTCTCCTACGAGCAGTACTTC. Residues: CASSPLGGFSYEQYF.

This clone has at least ten counts. The V gene is TRBV5-4, the J gene TRBJ2-7; 7 bases are a match to TRBD1. There are 16 residues in the CDR3. Germline V gives CDR1 SGHNT, CDR2 YYREEE (reference sequence). V trimming: 0 bases; J trimming: 3 bases; junction bases outside the gene matches: 9. The CDR3 protein is CASSLGQGTLNYEQYF. The CDR3 DNA reads as TGTGCCAGCAGCTTGGGACAGGGTACCCTAAACTACGAGCAGTACTTC.

There are a few counts of this clone. The chain couples TRBV6-1 to TRBJ1-1; possible D gene TRBD1, 6 bases. V shed 5 bases and J shed 3 bases, with 22 bases lying between them. The germline CDR1 and CDR2 sequences are MNHNS and SASEGT. The CDR3 totals 17 residues. The CDR3 spells CASSKVGTTALDTEAFF. The CDR3 nucleotides read TGTGCCAGCAGTAAAGTCGGGACAACCGCGTTGGACACTGAAGCTTTCTTT.

This chain links TRBV11-3 with TRBJ2-7, with a possible D match to TRBD2 (5 bases). The germline V gene has CDR1 SGHNT and CDR2 YENEEA. Trimming took 2 bases from V and 6 from J, leaving 8 bases between them. This CDR3 contains 12 residues. The chain's CDR3 is CASSLTRGEQYF. The CDR3 DNA sequence: TGTGCCAGCAGCTTAACTCGGGGCGAGCAGTACTTC.

The chain employs TRBV12-3 or TRBV12-4 and TRBJ2-5; perhaps TRBD2 as D (6 bases). This CDR3 contains 12 residues. The ends were cut back, 5 bases at V and 9 bases at J, with 13 bases in the middle. This chain's CDR3 is CASSSGPSAQYF. CDR3 nucleotide sequence: TGTGCCAGCAGTAGCGGGCCTAGCGCCCAGTACTTC.

The chain recombines TRBV7-8 with TRBJ2-3, with D perhaps matching TRBD1 (5 bases). Between the trimmed V and J ends, which lost 1 base and 6 bases, there was a span of 17 bases. Germline CDR1 and CDR2: SGHVS and FQNEAQ. The CDR3 runs 16 residues. This CDR3 reads CASSLEGAGYADTQYF. CDR3 DNA: TGTGCCAGCAGCTTAGAGGGCGCAGGGTATGCGGATACGCAGTATTTT.

The CDR3 nucleotides are TGTGCCAGCAGCCAAGGGGGGGGATCAGATACGCAGTATTTT. Protein sequence: CASSQGGGSDTQYF. The gene calls are TRBV3-1 (or the pseudogene TRBV3-2) and TRBJ2-3, with 7 bases lining up with TRBD2. Trimming removed 1 base from V and 4 bases from J; junction bases left unmatched: 2. The germline CDR1 and CDR2 sequences are LGHDT and YNNKEL (reference sequence). The CDR3 totals 14 residues.